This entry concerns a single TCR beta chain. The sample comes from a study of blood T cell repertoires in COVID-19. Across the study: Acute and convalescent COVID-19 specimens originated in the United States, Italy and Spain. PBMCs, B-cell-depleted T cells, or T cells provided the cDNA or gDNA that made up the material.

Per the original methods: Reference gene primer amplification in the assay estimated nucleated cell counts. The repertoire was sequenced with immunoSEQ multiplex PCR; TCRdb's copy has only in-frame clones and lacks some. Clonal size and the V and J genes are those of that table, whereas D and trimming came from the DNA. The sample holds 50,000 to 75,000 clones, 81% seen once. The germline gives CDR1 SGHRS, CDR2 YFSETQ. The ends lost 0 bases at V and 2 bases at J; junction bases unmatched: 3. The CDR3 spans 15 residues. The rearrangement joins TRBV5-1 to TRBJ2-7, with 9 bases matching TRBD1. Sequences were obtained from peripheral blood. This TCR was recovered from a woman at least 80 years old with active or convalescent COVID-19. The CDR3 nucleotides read TGCGCCAGCAGCTTGGCTGGACAGGGGACCTACGAGCAGTACTTC. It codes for CASSLAGQGTYEQYF.